These T cell receptor beta chains were read from a single sample in a study of blood T cell repertoires in COVID-19. Produced via immunoSEQ multiplex PCR; TCRdb's table is partial and in-frame only. Counted here are fewer than 140,000 clones, 71% occurring once; the ten biggest clones make up roughly 0.86%. Sequencing was carried out using peripheral blood. These receptors came from a human donor with acute or convalescent COVID-19. The donor label of this sample is uncertain. CDR3s include the opening cysteine and the closing phenylalanine or tryptophan. D genes are given only for firm matches. Only part of the rows carry a size: once, few, many, or a class if the clone is expanded.

abundance	j_gene	v_gene	d_gene	len	CDR3aa	CDR3nt
.	TRBJ1-4	TRBV20-1	TRBD1	15	CSASSLLGQGEKLFF	TGCAGTGCTAGTAGCCTATTAGGACAGGGTGAAAAACTGTTTTTT
.	TRBJ2-7	TRBV30	TRBD2	14	CAWSSSGGTYEQYF	TGTGCCTGGAGTTCTAGCGGGGGGACCTACGAGCAGTACTTC
.	TRBJ2-3	TRBV18	.	14	CASSPGRQTDTQYF	TGTGCCAGCTCACCAGGAAGACAAACCGATACGCAGTATTTT
.	TRBJ2-2	TRBV4-1	.	13	CASKPRGTGELFF	TGCGCCAGCAAACCACGGGGGACCGGGGAGCTGTTTTTT
.	TRBJ2-3	TRBV3-1/TRBV3-2	.	15	CASSQDPLKSDTQYF	TGTGCCAGCAGCCAAGATCCGCTAAAGTCAGATACGCAGTATTTT
.	TRBJ2-7	TRBV5-1	TRBD1	16	CASSFKGQGDLNEQYF	TGCGCCAGCAGCTTCAAAGGACAGGGGGACTTGAACGAGCAGTACTTC
once	TRBJ2-5	TRBV7-9	.	17	CASSSAVRQGNQETQYF	TGTGCCAGCAGCTCGGCGGTCCGGCAGGGCAACCAAGAGACCCAGTACTTC
.	TRBJ1-3	TRBV29-1	.	13	CSVAPQQGNTIYF	TGCAGCGTCGCCCCGCAACAGGGAAACACCATATATTTT
.	TRBJ2-1	TRBV6-4	TRBD2	14	CASSASGGTNEQFF	TGTGCCAGCAGTGCTAGCGGGGGGACCAATGAGCAGTTCTTC
.	TRBJ2-3	TRBV28	TRBD2	15	CASSSTSGGANTQYF	TGTGCCAGCAGCTCTACTAGCGGGGGGGCAAATACGCAGTATTTT
.	TRBJ2-5	TRBV5-1	.	14	CASSLTGSQETQYF	TGCGCCAGCAGCTTGACAGGGTCCCAAGAGACCCAGTACTTC
.	TRBJ2-4	TRBV18	TRBD2	15	CASSPGGEAKNIQYF	TGTGCCAGCTCCCCGGGAGGGGAAGCCAAAAACATTCAGTACTTC
.	TRBJ2-3	TRBV18	TRBD2	16	CASSARGGASTDTQYF	TGTGCCAGCTCCGCGCGCGGGGGGGCAAGCACAGATACGCAGTATTTT
.	TRBJ2-3	TRBV2	TRBD2	18	CASTRRLAGGGSTDTQYF	TGTGCCAGCACCCGCCGCCTAGCGGGGGGGGGAAGCACAGATACGCAGTATTTT
medium-sized	TRBJ1-4	TRBV5-1	TRBD1	17	CASRGGQPPLANEKLFF	TGCGCCAGCAGAGGGGGACAGCCCCCATTAGCTAATGAAAAACTGTTTTTT
.	TRBJ1-6	TRBV2	.	16	CASKPAGTSYNSPLHF	TGTGCCAGCAAGCCCGCTGGGACAAGCTATAATTCACCCCTCCACTTT
few	TRBJ1-2	TRBV6-5	TRBD1	15	CASSSTGAGGYGYTF	TGTGCCAGCAGTTCCACAGGGGCTGGGGGTTATGGCTACACCTTC
.	TRBJ1-1	TRBV19	.	15	CASSLGSQGNTEAFF	TGTGCCAGTAGTCTGGGATCACAGGGGAACACTGAAGCTTTCTTT
.	TRBJ1-2	TRBV6-5	.	13	CASETGSNYGYTF	TGTGCCAGCGAGACAGGATCTAACTATGGCTACACCTTC
.	TRBJ2-3	TRBV27	TRBD2	16	CASSLSAGGPPDTQYF	TGTGCCAGCAGTTTATCGGCGGGGGGGCCCCCAGATACGCAGTATTTT
.	TRBJ1-1	TRBV6-5	.	14	CASSYSGGHTEAFF	TGTGCCAGCAGTTACTCCGGGGGGCACACTGAAGCTTTCTTT
.	TRBJ2-3	TRBV18	.	15	CASSPLADPTDTQYF	TGTGCCAGCTCACCACTAGCGGACCCCACAGATACGCAGTATTTT
.	TRBJ2-7	TRBV7-9	TRBD2	11	CASSLTGLVYF	TGTGCCAGCAGCTTAACGGGACTAGTCTACTTC
.	TRBJ2-1	TRBV4-2	TRBD2	18	CASSQVAGGAPDYNKQFF	TGTGCCAGCAGCCAAGTAGCGGGGGGGGCTCCCGACTACAATAAGCAGTTCTTC
.	TRBJ1-2	TRBV3-1/TRBV3-2	TRBD1	14	CASSRGQENYGYTF	TGTGCCAGCAGCCGGGGACAGGAGAACTATGGCTACACCTTC
.	TRBJ1-2	TRBV6-5	TRBD1	13	CATLTGGDYGYTF	TGTGCCACCCTCACAGGGGGAGACTATGGCTACACCTTC
few	TRBJ1-3	TRBV5-5	.	15	CASSRGGSVGNTIYF	TGTGCCAGCAGCCGGGGGGGATCTGTTGGAAACACCATATATTTT
many	TRBJ2-7	TRBV6-5	TRBD1	13	CASSYHRGWEQYF	TGTGCCAGCAGTTACCACAGGGGGTGGGAGCAGTACTTC
.	TRBJ1-6	TRBV2	.	16	CASSVVRARTYSPLHF	TGTGCCAGCAGTGTGGTAAGGGCCCGGACATATTCACCCCTCCACTTT
.	TRBJ2-7	TRBV28	TRBD1	13	CASSDRGQYEQYF	TGTGCCAGCAGTGACAGGGGGCAGTACGAGCAGTACTTC
few	TRBJ2-7	TRBV6-1	TRBD1	16	CASSERETGARYEQYF	TGTGCCAGCAGTGAAAGGGAGACAGGGGCCAGGTACGAGCAGTACTTC
.	TRBJ2-2	TRBV5-1	.	14	CASSFAGDTGELFF	TGCGCCAGCAGTTTTGCAGGGGACACCGGGGAGCTGTTTTTT
.	TRBJ1-1	TRBV6-5	.	13	CASTRVGRTEAFF	TGTGCCAGCACCCGCGTGGGCCGGACTGAAGCTTTCTTT
.	TRBJ1-6	TRBV3-1/TRBV3-2	.	12	CASSQDRTPLHF	TGTGCCAGCAGCCAAGATAGGACTCCCCTCCACTTT
.	TRBJ2-7	TRBV21-1	.	14	CASSPTAGGYEQYF	TGTGCCAGCAGCCCTACGGCGGGGGGCTACGAGCAGTACTTC
.	TRBJ1-2	TRBV6-5	.	14	CASRDPTGFNGYTF	TGTGCCAGCAGGGACCCCACAGGTTTCAATGGCTACACCTTC
.	TRBJ1-6	TRBV19	TRBD1	14	CASSLGTGYSPLHF	TGTGCCAGTAGTCTCGGGACAGGCTATTCACCCCTCCACTTT
many	TRBJ2-1	TRBV28	.	16	CASSTGDWSSYNEQFF	TGTGCCAGCAGTACCGGGGATTGGAGCTCCTACAATGAGCAGTTCTTC
.	TRBJ2-7	TRBV10-2	TRBD2	16	CASRGTSGGPLGEQYF	TGCGCCAGCAGGGGGACTAGCGGGGGCCCCTTGGGGGAGCAGTACTTC
.	TRBJ1-4	TRBV5-4	.	12	CASSLRGEKLFF	TGTGCCAGCAGCTTGAGGGGGGAAAAACTGTTTTTT
few	TRBJ1-2	TRBV12-3/TRBV12-4	.	13	CASSPTGSYGYTF	TGTGCCAGCAGCCCAACAGGGTCATATGGCTACACCTTC
.	TRBJ1-2	TRBV6-5	TRBD1	15	CASSLRQGRDYGYTF	TGTGCCAGCAGTCTTAGACAGGGGAGGGACTATGGCTACACCTTC
.	TRBJ1-5	TRBV28	TRBD1	14	CASRDRVSSQPQHF	TGTGCCAGCAGGGACAGGGTTTCGAGTCAGCCCCAGCATTTT
.	TRBJ2-5	TRBV7-2	.	14	CASSLEGSVGSQYF	TGTGCCAGCAGCTTAGAGGGGTCCGTAGGGTCCCAGTACTTC
.	TRBJ2-6	TRBV2	.	13	CAGHNSGANVLTF	TGTGCCGGGCACAACTCTGGGGCCAACGTCCTGACTTTC
.	TRBJ2-7	TRBV4-2	TRBD1	13	CASSRDRGYEQYF	TGTGCCAGCAGCAGGGACAGGGGCTACGAGCAGTACTTC
few	TRBJ2-5	TRBV4-1	TRBD1	15	CASGNGGQGTETQYF	TGCGCCAGCGGAAACGGGGGACAGGGAACGGAGACCCAGTACTTC